The present TCR beta chain was sequenced within a study of blood T cell repertoires in COVID-19. Study details: In each case, the material was cDNA or gDNA derived from T cells, B-cell-depleted T cells, or PBMCs.

Sequencing used immunoSEQ multiplex PCR; TCRdb keeps in-frame clones, though not all of them. Of fewer than 350,000 clones in the sample, about 87% are singletons; the top ten hold 1.5% to 2%. Germline V gene data show CDR1 as SNHLY and CDR2 as FYNNEI. The CDR3 covers 13 residues. Unmatched junction bases numbered 6, after V lost 9 bases and J lost 4 bases. Seattle patients were enrolled during active infection and followed longitudinally. The sample consisted of peripheral blood. The origin of this receptor is a woman between 25 and 40 years old with COVID-19, enrolled during active disease. The chain couples TRBV2 to TRBJ1-3; 7 positions agree with TRBD1. The CDR3 DNA follows: TGTGCCAGACAGGGGTTGATCGGAAACACCATATATTTT. Translated: CARQGLIGNTIYF.